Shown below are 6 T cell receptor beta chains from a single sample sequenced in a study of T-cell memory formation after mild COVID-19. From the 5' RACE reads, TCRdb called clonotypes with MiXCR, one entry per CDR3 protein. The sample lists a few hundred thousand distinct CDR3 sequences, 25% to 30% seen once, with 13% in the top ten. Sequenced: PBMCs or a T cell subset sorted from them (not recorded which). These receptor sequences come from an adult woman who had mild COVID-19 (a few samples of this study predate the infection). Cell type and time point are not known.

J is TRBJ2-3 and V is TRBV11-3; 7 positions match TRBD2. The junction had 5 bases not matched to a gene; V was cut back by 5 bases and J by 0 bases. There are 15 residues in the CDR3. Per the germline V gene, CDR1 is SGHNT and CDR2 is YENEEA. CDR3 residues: CASSASSGSTDTQYF. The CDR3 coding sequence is TGTGCCAGCAGCGCTTCTAGCGGTAGCACAGATACGCAGTATTTT. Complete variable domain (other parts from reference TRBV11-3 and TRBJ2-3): EAGVVQSPRYKIIEKKQPVAFWCNPISGHNTLYWYLQNLGQGPELLIRYENEEAVDDSQLPKDRFSAERLKGVDSTLKIQPAELGDSAVYLCASSASSGSTDTQYFGPGTRLTVL.

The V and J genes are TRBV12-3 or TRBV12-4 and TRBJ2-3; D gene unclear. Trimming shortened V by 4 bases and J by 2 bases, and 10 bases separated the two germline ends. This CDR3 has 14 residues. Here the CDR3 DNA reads TGTGCCAGCAGTTGGGTGGGCGTCACAGATACGCAGTATTTT. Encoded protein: CASSWVGVTDTQYF.

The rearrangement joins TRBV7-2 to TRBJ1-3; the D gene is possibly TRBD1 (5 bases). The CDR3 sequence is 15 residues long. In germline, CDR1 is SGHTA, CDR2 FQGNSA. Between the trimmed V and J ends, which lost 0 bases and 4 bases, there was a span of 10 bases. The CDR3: CASSLAAGNGNTIYF. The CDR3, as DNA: TGTGCCAGCAGCTTAGCGGCAGGGAACGGAAACACCATATATTTT.

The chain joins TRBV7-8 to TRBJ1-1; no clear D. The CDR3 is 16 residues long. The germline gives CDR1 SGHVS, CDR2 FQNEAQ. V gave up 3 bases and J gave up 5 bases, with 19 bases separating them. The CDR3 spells CASSFSAKTAGTEAFF. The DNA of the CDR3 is TGTGCCAGCAGCTTCTCCGCGAAGACGGCGGGTACTGAAGCTTTCTTT.

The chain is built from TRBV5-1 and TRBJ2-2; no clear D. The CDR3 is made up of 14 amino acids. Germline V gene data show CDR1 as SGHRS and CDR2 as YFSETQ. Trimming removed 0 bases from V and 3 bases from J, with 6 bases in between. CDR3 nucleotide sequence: TGCGCCAGCAGCTTGGACGGTGACACCGGGGAGCTGTTTTTT. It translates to CASSLDGDTGELFF.

The CDR3 reads CSVRTSGRSSYNEQFF. The CDR3 DNA is TGCAGCGTACGGACTAGCGGCAGGAGCTCCTACAATGAGCAGTTCTTC. V usage is TRBV29-1 and J usage is TRBJ2-1; 10 bases match TRBD2. Germline V CDR1 and CDR2: SQVTM, ANQGSEA. J was trimmed by 0 bases and V by 6 bases; bases with no gene match: 8. This CDR3 has 16 amino acids.